This TCR beta chain was retrieved from a study of T-cell reconstitution after alpha-beta-depleted transplantation in children. There are 16 residues in the CDR3. Germline-derived CDR1 and CDR2 are SGHAT and FQNNGV. Trimming took 0 bases from V and 4 from J; bases not matched to a gene: 3. Researchers prepared the TCRbeta library using unique molecular identifiers, the study reports. MiXCR, applied by TCRdb to the PCR reads, yields one record per CDR3 protein. The data contain about 610,000 distinct CDR3 sequences, 27% of them singletons. V gene TRBV11-2 combines with J gene TRBJ2-5; 12 nucleotides match TRBD2. The receptor's source is a boy under three years old with Wiskott-Aldrich syndrome, due to receive a stem cell transplant. The specimen comprised PBMCs, sampled before TCRalphabeta/CD19-depleted stem cell transplant. In DNA form, the CDR3 reads TGTGCCAGCAGCTTAGATCCTAGCGGGGGGGGAGAGACCCAGTACTTC. Amino acids: CASSLDPSGGGETQYF.